This is a list of T cell receptor beta chains from one sample in a study of blood T cells in healthy people across ages. Each CDR3 protein gets one entry after TCRdb re-called the 5' RACE reads with MiXCR. The sample holds 850,000 to 1,300,000 distinct CDR3 sequences, under 45% seen once. Sequencing used blood. The receptors come from a woman aged 60-70 years in good health. Each CDR3 is given with its conserved first and last residue. The D gene is left open where the match is weak. The size entry is marked missing in some rows and otherwise reads once, few, many or a size class.

D: -; J: TRBJ2-7; V: TRBV6-5; size: many; DNA: TGTGCCAGCAGTTATTTAGGACAGCCTTACGAGCAGTACTTC; CDR3: CASSYLGQPYEQYF
D: -; J: TRBJ2-3; V: TRBV5-1; size: few; DNA: TGCGCCAGCAGTTTGAGTTTCCCTCTAGATACGCAGTATTTT; CDR3: CASSLSFPLDTQYF
D: TRBD1; J: TRBJ1-2; V: TRBV7-9; size: -; DNA: TGTGCCAGCAGCTTGACAGGGGGCAATGGCTACACCTTC; CDR3: CASSLTGGNGYTF
D: -; J: TRBJ1-2; V: TRBV27; size: few; DNA: TGTGCCAGCAGTTTTGCCCTTGGCTATGGCTACACCTTC; CDR3: CASSFALGYGYTF
D: -; J: TRBJ2-1; V: TRBV15; size: once; DNA: TGTGCCACCAGCAGTGACCAAAGGGCGGGATTGAACCATGGGCAGTTCTTC; CDR3: CATSSDQRAGLNHGQFF
D: -; J: TRBJ2-7; V: TRBV20-1; size: -; DNA: TGCAGTGCTAGGGTACAGAACGAGCAGTACTTC; CDR3: CSARVQNEQYF
D: -; J: TRBJ2-7; V: TRBV6-2/TRBV6-3; size: few; DNA: TGTGCCAGCAGTTACTCGATCCTCGGCGGGCCTTCCTACGAGCAGTACTTC; CDR3: CASSYSILGGPSYEQYF
D: TRBD2; J: TRBJ2-3; V: TRBV2; size: -; DNA: TGTGCCAGCAGCCCCGCTCTAGCGGCTCCCACAGATACGCAGTATTTT; CDR3: CASSPALAAPTDTQYF
D: TRBD2; J: TRBJ2-7; V: TRBV20-1; size: few; DNA: TGCAGTGCCTTCTGGCGGGAGGGCCCTTACGAGCAGTACTTC; CDR3: CSAFWREGPYEQYF
D: -; J: TRBJ2-7; V: TRBV20-1; size: many; DNA: TGCAGTGCTAGAGATCGCCGTGACGGAAGCTCCTACGAGCAGTACTTC; CDR3: CSARDRRDGSSYEQYF
D: -; J: TRBJ2-1; V: TRBV7-8; size: -; DNA: TGTGCCAGCAGTATTCAGGGTGATGAGCAGTTCTTC; CDR3: CASSIQGDEQFF
D: TRBD2; J: TRBJ2-3; V: TRBV2; size: -; DNA: TGTGCCAGCAGTACTAGCGACATGAGGGGTGATACGCAGTATTTT; CDR3: CASSTSDMRGDTQYF
D: TRBD1; J: TRBJ1-1; V: TRBV7-6; size: -; DNA: TGTGCCAGCAGCATCCGACAGGGGAACACTGAAGCTTTCTTT; CDR3: CASSIRQGNTEAFF
D: -; J: TRBJ1-6; V: TRBV11-2; size: few; DNA: TGTGCCAGCAGCTTAAACCGACTGCCCGATTCACCCCTCCACTTT; CDR3: CASSLNRLPDSPLHF
D: TRBD2; J: TRBJ2-7; V: TRBV7-6; size: few; DNA: TGTGCCAGCAGCTCAACCTTAGCCAGGGACTACTACGAGCAGTACTTC; CDR3: CASSSTLARDYYEQYF
D: -; J: TRBJ2-1; V: TRBV20-1; size: few; DNA: TGCAGTGCTAGAGATCAAATTGTACTAGCACATGAGCAGTTCTTC; CDR3: CSARDQIVLAHEQFF
D: -; J: TRBJ1-2; V: TRBV7-9; size: once; DNA: TGTGCCAGCAGCCCCCTTTCTAACTATGGCTACACCTTC; CDR3: CASSPLSNYGYTF
D: TRBD2; J: TRBJ2-1; V: TRBV29-1; size: few; DNA: TGCAGCGTTGAAGAATTTAGTCTAGCGGGAGCGAATGAGCAGTTCTTC; CDR3: CSVEEFSLAGANEQFF
D: -; J: TRBJ2-7; V: TRBV6-5; size: many; DNA: TGTGCCAGCAGTTACAGGGTCTCCTACGAGCAGTACTTC; CDR3: CASSYRVSYEQYF
D: -; J: TRBJ2-1; V: TRBV2; size: -; DNA: TGTGCCAGCAGCACCGAACCCGGGAGTAGAAGGCAGTTCTTC; CDR3: CASSTEPGSRRQFF
D: -; J: TRBJ2-7; V: TRBV5-1; size: many; DNA: TGCGCCAGCAGCCCCGTCTCCCCGAGACTAGTGTCCTACGAGCAGTACTTC; CDR3: CASSPVSPRLVSYEQYF
D: -; J: TRBJ2-7; V: TRBV6-2/TRBV6-3; size: -; DNA: TGTGCCAGCAGTCGAGGATACCACGACGGGGGTTACTCCTACGAGCAGTACTTC; CDR3: CASSRGYHDGGYSYEQYF
D: -; J: TRBJ2-3; V: TRBV29-1; size: -; DNA: TGCGGCGTTGAAGGGCCCACAGATACGCAGTATTTT; CDR3: CGVEGPTDTQYF
D: TRBD2; J: TRBJ2-7; V: TRBV6-5; size: -; DNA: TGTGCCAGCAGTTACTCGACGGGGACTAGCAGTTACGAGCAGTACTTC; CDR3: CASSYSTGTSSYEQYF
D: -; J: TRBJ2-5; V: TRBV5-1; size: few; DNA: TGCGCCAGCAGCCTCACAGGGATAGGCGAGACCCAGTACTTC; CDR3: CASSLTGIGETQYF
D: -; J: TRBJ2-3; V: TRBV12-3/TRBV12-4; size: -; DNA: TGTGCCAGCAGAACCCGAACAGGGACAGATACGCAGTATTTT; CDR3: CASRTRTGTDTQYF
D: TRBD2; J: TRBJ2-1; V: TRBV20-1; size: -; DNA: TGCAGTGCTAGTGAGTCCCTAGCGGGACTCGATGAGCAGTTCTTC; CDR3: CSASESLAGLDEQFF
D: -; J: TRBJ2-1; V: TRBV28; size: -; DNA: TGTGCCAGCGAGGAGGCGGACGTTAACAATGAGCAGTTCTTC; CDR3: CASEEADVNNEQFF
D: -; J: TRBJ2-7; V: TRBV5-1; size: many; DNA: TGCGCCAGCAGCTTGCATGGCAATCCTCCGTACTTC; CDR3: CASSLHGNPPYF
D: TRBD2; J: TRBJ2-1; V: TRBV3-1; size: few; DNA: TGTGCCAGCAGCCAAGAGGCCGGGAGGGCCCCTTACAATGAGCAGTTCTTC; CDR3: CASSQEAGRAPYNEQFF
D: TRBD1; J: TRBJ2-7; V: TRBV19; size: -; DNA: TGTGCCAGTAGTTTCAGAAGAGGACAGGGGGCGTACGAGCAGTACTTC; CDR3: CASSFRRGQGAYEQYF
D: -; J: TRBJ2-3; V: TRBV4-1; size: few; DNA: TGCGCCAGCAGCCAAGGGGGAGGAGGAGCAGATACGCAGTATTTT; CDR3: CASSQGGGGADTQYF
D: -; J: TRBJ2-1; V: TRBV20-1; size: many; DNA: TGCAGTGCTAGACTCCCGGGACTCCAATCCTACAATGAGCAGTTCTTC; CDR3: CSARLPGLQSYNEQFF
D: TRBD2; J: TRBJ2-1; V: TRBV28; size: -; DNA: TGTGCCAGCAGTCCCACCTTGGCGGGAGGGAGCAATGAGCAGTTCTTC; CDR3: CASSPTLAGGSNEQFF
D: -; J: TRBJ1-5; V: TRBV20-1; size: few; DNA: TGCAGTGCTAGTAAGGCTTATAGCAATCAGCCCCAGCATTTT; CDR3: CSASKAYSNQPQHF
D: -; J: TRBJ2-2; V: TRBV2; size: -; DNA: TGTGCCAGCAGTGAAGCGCAGGGCGGGGAGCTGTTTTTT; CDR3: CASSEAQGGELFF
D: -; J: TRBJ2-5; V: TRBV20-1; size: -; DNA: TGCAGTGGGTGGTGGGAGATGGAGACCCAGTACTTC; CDR3: CSGWWEMETQYF
D: -; J: TRBJ1-5; V: TRBV4-1; size: few; DNA: TGCGCCAGCAGCCAAGAGTTCAGCAATCAGCCCCAGCATTTT; CDR3: CASSQEFSNQPQHF
D: -; J: TRBJ2-6; V: TRBV6-1; size: -; DNA: TGTGCCAGCAGTGAACTTGGACAGATCTCTGGGGCCAACGTCCTGACTTTC; CDR3: CASSELGQISGANVLTF
D: -; J: TRBJ2-5; V: TRBV12-3/TRBV12-4; size: -; DNA: TGTGCCAGCAGTATTAAGTACGGTGAGCAGTACTTC; CDR3: CASSIKYGEQYF
D: -; J: TRBJ2-1; V: TRBV6-1; size: -; DNA: TGTGCCAGCAGTAAAGGGTTCAACAATGAGCAGTTCTTC; CDR3: CASSKGFNNEQFF
D: TRBD2; J: TRBJ2-2; V: TRBV6-6; size: -; DNA: TGTGCCAGCAGTTACTCGGGACTAGCGGGAAGGGTCGGGGAGCTGTTTTTT; CDR3: CASSYSGLAGRVGELFF
D: TRBD2; J: TRBJ2-3; V: TRBV27; size: -; DNA: TGTGCCAGCAGTTTATTTCCCAAGGCGGGAGGTCTAGTTACGCAGTATTTT; CDR3: CASSLFPKAGGLVTQYF
D: TRBD1; J: TRBJ2-7; V: TRBV7-3; size: few; DNA: TGTGCCAGCAGCCCCCGGAGACAGGGAACCTACGAGCAGTACTTC; CDR3: CASSPRRQGTYEQYF
D: TRBD1; J: TRBJ2-1; V: TRBV24-1; size: -; DNA: TGTGCCACCAGTGATGCCACCCGGGACAGCAATGAGCAGTTCTTC; CDR3: CATSDATRDSNEQFF
D: -; J: TRBJ2-3; V: TRBV7-2; size: few; DNA: TGTGCCAGCAGCTTAGAGGACAGACCAGATACGCAGTATTTT; CDR3: CASSLEDRPDTQYF
D: TRBD2; J: TRBJ2-1; V: TRBV11-2; size: -; DNA: TGTGCCAGCAGCTTTGTACCTAGCGGGAGCTCTGCCTACAATGAGCAGTTCTTC; CDR3: CASSFVPSGSSAYNEQFF
D: -; J: TRBJ2-5; V: TRBV7-8; size: few; DNA: TGTGCCAGCAGCCGCAGCGTGGGAGGTGGGCAAGAGACCCAGTACTTC; CDR3: CASSRSVGGGQETQYF